Listed here are 5 T cell receptor beta chains from one sample, sequenced in a study of cytomegalovirus exposure and HLA in healthy donors. Profiling relied on immunoSEQ multiplex PCR, and the TCRdb table lists in-frame clones only, not all of them. The sample includes about 140,000 clones, roughly 81% seen only once; the top ten take under 1.5%. Sequences were obtained from PBMCs. These receptors originate from a woman aged 25 to 39 in good health and CMV-seronegative.

The J gene is TRBJ2-7, the V gene TRBV28; 7 nucleotides match TRBD1. The junction had 9 bases not matched to a gene; V was cut back by 5 bases and J by 2 bases. The CDR3 sequence is 15 residues long. Per the germline V gene, CDR1 is MDHEN and CDR2 is SYDVKM. CDR3 sequence (DNA): TGTGCCAGCAGTACCACGACAGGGCTGACCTACGAGCAGTACTTC. Translated: CASSTTTGLTYEQYF.

V usage is TRBV5-4 and J usage is TRBJ2-6; TRBD1 might be the D (5 bases). This CDR3 comprises 17 residues. Germline CDR1 and CDR2: SGHNT and YYREEE (reference sequence). Trimming took 0 bases from V and 2 from J, leaving 12 bases between them. CDR3 DNA sequence: TGTGCCAGCAGCTTGGCTAAACCAGGGACTGGGGCCAACGTCCTGACTTTC. Its translation: CASSLAKPGTGANVLTF.

This rearrangement joins TRBV5-4 to TRBJ2-7; the D gene is possibly TRBD2 (7 bases). The CDR3 has 15 residues. The germline V and J ends were trimmed by 2 bases and 6 bases, with 18 bases remaining between them. Germline-derived CDR1 and CDR2 are SGHNT and YYREEE (reference sequence). CDR3: CASSFGGLNIGEQYF. CDR3 DNA: TGTGCCAGCAGCTTCGGGGGGCTAAATATCGGCGAGCAGTACTTC.

This clone was seen just once. The J gene is TRBJ1-3, the V gene TRBV9; 7 nucleotides align to TRBD1. This CDR3 region has 15 residues. The germline gives CDR1 SGDLS, CDR2 YYNGEE. Trimming at V came to 3 bases and at J to 7 bases, leaving 10 bases not matched to a gene. The CDR3 coding sequence is TGTGCCAGCAGCGATGTACAGGGGATAGGTAACACCATATATTTT. The encoded protein is CASSDVQGIGNTIYF.

The V call is TRBV19, the J call TRBJ2-7; possible D gene TRBD1, 6 bases. This CDR3 has 12 residues. From germline, CDR1 is LNHDA and CDR2 SQIVND (reference sequence). V lost 6 bases to trimming and J lost 3 bases, with 9 bases between them. The CDR3 coding sequence is TGTGCCAGTAGCACAGGGAGCTACGAGCAGTACTTC. Encoded protein: CASSTGSYEQYF.